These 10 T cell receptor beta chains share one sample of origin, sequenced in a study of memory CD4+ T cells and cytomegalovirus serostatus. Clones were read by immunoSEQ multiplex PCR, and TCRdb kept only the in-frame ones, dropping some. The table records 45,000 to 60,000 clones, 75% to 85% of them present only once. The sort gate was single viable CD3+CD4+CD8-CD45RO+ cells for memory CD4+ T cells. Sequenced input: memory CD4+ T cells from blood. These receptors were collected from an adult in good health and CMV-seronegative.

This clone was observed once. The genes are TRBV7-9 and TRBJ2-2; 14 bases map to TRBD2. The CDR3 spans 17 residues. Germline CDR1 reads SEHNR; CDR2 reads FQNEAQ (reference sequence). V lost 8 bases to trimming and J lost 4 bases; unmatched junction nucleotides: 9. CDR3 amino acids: CASEEAGLAGVTGELFF. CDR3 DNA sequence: TGTGCCAGCGAGGAGGCGGGACTAGCGGGAGTCACCGGGGAGCTGTTTTTT.

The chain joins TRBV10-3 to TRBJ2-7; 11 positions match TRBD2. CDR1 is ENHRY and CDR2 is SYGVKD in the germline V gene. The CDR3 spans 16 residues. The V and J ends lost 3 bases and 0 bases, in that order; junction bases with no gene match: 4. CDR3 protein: CAISESGLAGSYEQYF. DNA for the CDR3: TGTGCCATCAGTGAATCAGGACTAGCGGGCTCCTACGAGCAGTACTTC.

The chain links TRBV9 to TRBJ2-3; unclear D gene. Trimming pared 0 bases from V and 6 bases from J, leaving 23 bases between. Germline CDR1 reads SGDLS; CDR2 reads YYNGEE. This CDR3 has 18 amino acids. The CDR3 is CASSVAMRSEHKRDTQYF. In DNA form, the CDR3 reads TGTGCCAGCAGCGTAGCTATGCGGTCGGAACACAAGAGGGATACGCAGTATTTT.

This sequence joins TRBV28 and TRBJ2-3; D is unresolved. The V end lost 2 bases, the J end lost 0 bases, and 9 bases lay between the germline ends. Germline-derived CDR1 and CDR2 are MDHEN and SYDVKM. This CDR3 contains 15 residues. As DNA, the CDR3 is TGTGCCAGCAGTTTAAGGAGAACCAGCACAGATACGCAGTATTTT. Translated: CASSLRRTSTDTQYF.

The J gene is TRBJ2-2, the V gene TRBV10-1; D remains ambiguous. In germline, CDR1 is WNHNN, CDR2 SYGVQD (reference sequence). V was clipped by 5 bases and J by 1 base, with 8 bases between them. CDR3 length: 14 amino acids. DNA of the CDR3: TGCGCCAGCAGTCCCTCCGGGAACACCGGGGAGCTGTTTTTT. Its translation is CASSPSGNTGELFF.

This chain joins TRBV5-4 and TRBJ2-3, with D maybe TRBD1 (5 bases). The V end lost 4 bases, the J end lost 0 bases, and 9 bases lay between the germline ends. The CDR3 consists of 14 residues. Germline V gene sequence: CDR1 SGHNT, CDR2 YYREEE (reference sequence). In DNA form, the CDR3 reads TGTGCCAGCAGCCCCAGGGCGAGCACAGATACGCAGTATTTT. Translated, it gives CASSPRASTDTQYF.

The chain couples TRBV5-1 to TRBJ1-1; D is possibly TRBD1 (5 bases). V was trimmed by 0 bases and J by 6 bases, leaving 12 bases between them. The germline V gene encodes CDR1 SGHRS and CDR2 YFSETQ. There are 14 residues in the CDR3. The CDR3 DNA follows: TGCGCCAGCAGCTTGGAAGCGGGGCGCGCTGAAGCTTTCTTT. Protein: CASSLEAGRAEAFF.

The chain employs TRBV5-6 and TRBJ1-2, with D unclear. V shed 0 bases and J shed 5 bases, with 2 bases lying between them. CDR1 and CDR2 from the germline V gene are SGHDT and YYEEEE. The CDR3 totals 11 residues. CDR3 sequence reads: CASSLGYGYTF. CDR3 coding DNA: TGTGCCAGCAGCTTGGGGTATGGCTACACCTTC.

The CDR3 loop reads CASSRTRLTNTEAFF. DNA of the CDR3: TGTGCCAGCAGCCGCACTCGGCTTACGAACACTGAAGCTTTCTTT. This chain joins TRBV11-2 and TRBJ1-1; unclear D gene. Germline CDR1 reads SGHAT; CDR2 reads FQNNGV. This CDR3 contains 15 residues. V lost 5 bases and J 1 base, leaving 14 bases between the germline ends.

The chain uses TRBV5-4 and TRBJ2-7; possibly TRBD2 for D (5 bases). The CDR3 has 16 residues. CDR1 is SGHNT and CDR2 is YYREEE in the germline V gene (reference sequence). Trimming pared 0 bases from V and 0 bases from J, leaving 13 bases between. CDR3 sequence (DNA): TGTGCCAGCAGCTTGGGGGGTAGCGTGAACTCCTACGAGCAGTACTTC. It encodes CASSLGGSVNSYEQYF.